This T cell receptor (beta chain) is drawn from a study of T cells in Graves' hyperthyroidism and ophthalmopathy. Researchers amplified the TCR beta CDR3 regions from RNA transcripts. The study used the HTBI primer set for a first-round RT-PCR of the TCR CDR3. TCRdb redid the calling of the multiplex PCR reads with MiXCR, one entry per CDR3 protein. The table has 560,000 or so distinct CDR3 sequences, nearly 20% seen once; the top ten hold over 45%. Germline values: CDR1 MNHNS, CDR2 SASEGT. V shed 6 bases and J shed 3 bases, with 15 bases lying between them. CDR3 length equals 14 residues. This clonotype occurred a few times.

The receptor was isolated from a man in his forties with Graves' ophthalmopathy. The sequencing sample was made of blood. The chain carries TRBV6-1 and TRBJ2-7, with D tentatively TRBD2 (5 bases). Written as DNA, the CDR3 is TGTGCCAGCAGCCGGACCAAGGACTTCTACGAGCAGTACTTC. Its translation is CASSRTKDFYEQYF.